This T cell receptor beta chain was obtained from a study of Tregs in tolerant kidney transplant recipients. The germline gives CDR1 SEHNR, CDR2 FQNEAQ (reference sequence). V gave up 2 bases and J gave up 4 bases, with 14 bases separating them. The CDR3 runs 15 residues. This clone occurred once. Data came from immunoSEQ multiplex PCR; TCRdb stores just in-frame clones and leaves some out. The data show 45,000 to 55,000 clones, with 91% seen just once and 15% held by the top ten. Recipients received nonmyeloablative bone marrow transplants from related graft donors, with transient mixed chimerism. Sample: CD8+ T cells from blood (PBMCs), taken 24 months after the transplant. The sequence came from a human patient who received a combined kidney and bone marrow transplant. The graft donor may have given rise to some T cells. This chain uses TRBV7-9 with TRBJ1-2, with D perhaps TRBD1 (5 bases). In DNA form, the CDR3 reads TGTGCCAGCAGCTTATGGGGGGAACAAGGCTATGGCTACACCTTC. It translates to CASSLWGEQGYGYTF.